This T cell receptor beta chain was documented in a study of blood T cell repertoires in COVID-19 (dated by TCRdb to 2018 to 2021). Regarding the research as a whole: The collaborator samples originated in the United States, Italy and Spain and spanned the acute and convalescent phases of COVID-19. The prospective study material was composed of cDNA or gDNA derived from T cells, B-cell-depleted T cells, or PBMCs. Subjects who had been exposed to COVID-19, were actively infected with it, or had recovered from it provided the deeply sampled blood TCRbeta repertoires that made up the dataset. The repertoires were released in a freely available public database meant as a resource for research on the immune response to SARS-CoV-2. The samples were drawn from two sources: the first 160 participants of the ongoing ImmuneRACE study, and approximately 1,300 subjects contributed by 6 global collaborators. The sample metadata nearly always contained a de-identified subject ID, COVID-19 status, age in years and sex. Where HLA class I and class II types were available, the types were taken from metadata supplied by the sample provider, not from assay-based typing. What the research found in general, with its limitations: How much clinical and demographic metadata was included differed by source and by participant, and the metadata was provided uncurated.

Note on this clone: Which antigen it targets is not known. Mismatch with germline at one junction end may stem from a read error.

The immunoSEQ Assay, a bias-controlled multiplex PCR, was used to amplify TCRbeta CDR3 regions from genomic DNA. In the original analysis: The number of nucleated cells in each sample was estimated from the amplification of reference gene primers within the assay. To quantify the absolute abundance of each unique TCRbeta CDR3 rearrangement, sequence reads were collapsed and filtered. For each sample, productive Simpson clonality was calculated by taking the square root of Simpson's diversity index across productive rearrangements. The source is immuneACCESS, and TCRdb retained only in-frame sequences with V and J called. Part of the clones is not carried over; for the studies checked, unresolved V genes explain less than half of this, and the remainder is unexplained. Clone size and V and J calls were adopted from that table, with D and trimming inferred from the DNA. This sample has about 94,000 clones in its table, and 84% of those were observed once. The ten most abundant clones make up about 6.3% of the sample.

Each collaborating institution followed its own protocols to collect whole blood in K2EDTA tubes. For TCRbeta analysis, collaborator samples were shipped as frozen whole blood, as isolated PBMCs, or as DNA extracted from either sample type. The sequence came from a man aged 55 to 70 with acute or convalescent COVID-19. Material for sequencing was peripheral blood.

CDR3 protein: CASSQSTGTRFHF. In nucleotides, the sequence is TGTGCCAGCAGCCAAAGTACCGGGACACGGTTTCATTTT. The V and J genes are TRBV11-2 and TRBJ1-3; TRBD1 is a possible D gene, resting on 6 matching bases. CDR1 SGHAT and CDR2 FQNNGV are derived from the germline V gene. The CDR3 sequence holds 13 residues, the cysteine and phenylalanine included. Just the 39-base CDR3 DNA is kept, in frame starting at base 1.